The rows below give T cell receptor beta chains drawn from one sample of a study of blood T cells in healthy people across ages. TCRdb re-derived calls from the 5' RACE reads in MiXCR, one entry per CDR3 protein. The repertoire holds about 1,400,000 distinct CDR3 sequences, with roughly 64% as singletons. Sequencing used blood. The receptors shown here come from a man aged 18 to 30 in good health. Each CDR3 is given with its conserved first and last residue. The D gene is left open where the match is weak. Part of the rows lack a size; the others show once, few, many or a class for expanded clones.

>TRBJ2-1|TRBV3-1|TRBD2|.
CASSQVIAGGKNEQFF
TGTGCCAGCAGCCAAGTCATAGCGGGAGGGAAGAATGAGCAGTTCTTC
>TRBJ2-3|TRBV20-1|TRBD1|.
CSARNPTGSDTQYF
TGCAGTGCTAGAAACCCGACAGGGTCAGATACGCAGTATTTT
>TRBJ1-4|TRBV4-1|.|.
CASSHDTGRSWANEKLFF
TGCGCCAGCAGCCACGATACAGGGAGGAGCTGGGCTAATGAAAAACTGTTTTTT
>TRBJ1-5|TRBV7-8|.|once
CASSWDTLNQPQHF
TGTGCCAGCAGCTGGGACACCTTGAATCAGCCCCAGCATTTT
>TRBJ2-7|TRBV20-1|TRBD2|once
CSAAGGRRQYF
TGCAGTGCTGCGGGGGGGAGACGGCAGTACTTC
>TRBJ2-1|TRBV7-9|.|.
CASSYSLSGAEDEQFF
TGTGCCAGCAGCTACTCCTTATCGGGAGCGGAGGATGAGCAGTTCTTC
>TRBJ2-5|TRBV20-1|.|.
CSARAEQGYQETQYF
TGCAGTGCTAGAGCCGAACAGGGATACCAAGAGACCCAGTACTTC
>TRBJ2-7|TRBV27|TRBD1|few
CASSALQGYEQYF
TGCGCCAGCAGCGCCCTACAGGGGTACGAGCAGTACTTC
>TRBJ1-1|TRBV11-2|TRBD1|.
CASILGQGNTEAFF
TGTGCCAGCATCTTGGGACAGGGGAACACTGAAGCTTTCTTT
>TRBJ2-4|TRBV6-5|.|few
CASSYSMSAKNIQYF
TGTGCCAGCAGTTACTCCATGTCGGCTAAAAACATTCAGTACTTC
>TRBJ1-4|TRBV4-1|.|.
CASSQNRGPPSEKLFF
TGCGCCAGCAGCCAAAATAGGGGACCACCCAGTGAAAAACTGTTTTTT
>TRBJ2-1|TRBV7-2|.|many
CASSLVGGNEQFF
TGTGCCAGCAGCTTAGTTGGGGGCAATGAGCAGTTCTTC
>TRBJ2-1|TRBV24-1|.|.
CATSDQSTALSSYNEQFF
TGTGCCACCAGTGACCAGTCAACAGCTCTGAGCTCCTACAATGAGCAGTTCTTC
>TRBJ1-2|TRBV6-4|.|.
CANPYGYTF
TGTGCCAACCCTTATGGCTACACCTTC
>TRBJ2-5|TRBV15|TRBD1|.
CATSRDLQGEETQYF
TGTGCCACCAGCAGAGATTTACAGGGGGAAGAGACCCAGTACTTC
>TRBJ2-5|TRBV5-4|.|once
CASSLEVGAETQYF
TGTGCCAGCAGCTTGGAGGTCGGGGCAGAGACCCAGTACTTC
>TRBJ2-1|TRBV7-2|TRBD1|many
CASSEGQHQYNEQFF
TGTGCCAGCAGCGAGGGACAGCACCAATACAATGAGCAGTTCTTC
>TRBJ1-5|TRBV7-2|.|few
CASSPGTIGNQPQHF
TGTGCCAGCAGCCCCGGGACAATTGGCAATCAGCCCCAGCATTTT
>TRBJ2-7|TRBV9|TRBD1|.
CASSVDGTELYEQYF
TGTGCCAGCAGCGTAGACGGGACAGAGCTGTACGAGCAGTACTTC
>TRBJ2-3|TRBV6-1|.|.
CASRRGRTTRTEGTDTQYF
TGTGCCAGCAGACGGGGCCGAACCACCAGGACAGAAGGGACAGATACGCAGTATTTT
>TRBJ2-1|TRBV6-2/TRBV6-3|TRBD1|.
CASSGDRRQGNEQFF
TGTGCCAGCAGTGGGGACAGGAGGCAAGGCAATGAGCAGTTCTTC
>TRBJ1-2|TRBV10-3|TRBD1|few
CATGDSNYGYTF
TGTGCCACCGGGGACAGCAACTATGGCTACACCTTC
>TRBJ1-1|TRBV5-1|.|once
CASTSTGTVNTGAFF
TGCGCCAGCACCTCTACCGGGACGGTGAACACTGGAGCTTTCTTT
>TRBJ1-1|TRBV29-1|.|few
CSVGPGGTEAFF
TGCAGCGTTGGACCAGGTGGCACTGAAGCTTTCTTT
>TRBJ1-3|TRBV28|.|.
CASSPRPSSGNTIYF
TGTGCCAGCAGTCCCCGACCAAGCTCTGGAAACACCATATATTTT
>TRBJ2-3|TRBV20-1|TRBD2|.
CSARGTVLAGVTDTQYF
TGCAGTGCTAGAGGGACGGTACTAGCGGGGGTCACAGATACGCAGTATTTT
>TRBJ2-1|TRBV4-3|TRBD2|.
CASSQDSAGVANEQFF
TGCGCCAGCAGCCAAGATTCAGCGGGGGTAGCCAATGAGCAGTTCTTC
>TRBJ2-7|TRBV12-3/TRBV12-4|TRBD1|.
CASSFSSGQGTYEQYF
TGTGCCAGCAGTTTCTCGTCGGGACAGGGGACTTACGAGCAGTACTTC
>TRBJ2-3|TRBV30|.|.
CAWSDSFTDTQYF
TGTGCCTGGAGTGATAGCTTCACAGATACGCAGTATTTT
>TRBJ2-7|TRBV20-1|TRBD2|.
CSARDVSAGGSEQYF
TGCAGTGCTAGAGATGTATCTGCGGGAGGAAGCGAGCAGTACTTC
>TRBJ2-1|TRBV25-1|TRBD2|few
CASSESGGGGNEQFF
TGTGCCAGCAGTGAATCCGGGGGGGGAGGTAATGAGCAGTTCTTC
>TRBJ2-1|TRBV28|.|once
CASSAGPINEQFF
TGTGCCAGCAGTGCGGGGCCTATCAATGAGCAGTTCTTC
>TRBJ2-2|TRBV29-1|TRBD2|.
CSAAGDANTGELFF
TGCAGCGCCGCGGGGGACGCGAACACCGGGGAGCTGTTTTTT
>TRBJ1-2|TRBV20-1|.|few
CSANIANRVGYYGYTF
TGCAGTGCTAACATCGCCAACAGGGTAGGATACTATGGCTACACCTTC
>TRBJ1-2|TRBV2|TRBD1|few
CASSEGQGGIYGYTF
TGTGCCAGCAGTGAAGGACAGGGCGGTATCTATGGCTACACCTTC
>TRBJ1-2|TRBV5-1|.|.
CASSTQAHYGYTF
TGCGCCAGCAGCACACAGGCCCACTATGGCTACACCTTC
>TRBJ2-5|TRBV4-3|.|.
CASSQDVWKTQYF
TGCGCCAGCAGCCAAGACGTTTGGAAGACCCAGTACTTC
>TRBJ1-2|TRBV3-1|.|.
CASSQDGGGVGYTF
TGTGCCAGCAGCCAAGATGGCGGGGGAGTGGGCTACACCTTC